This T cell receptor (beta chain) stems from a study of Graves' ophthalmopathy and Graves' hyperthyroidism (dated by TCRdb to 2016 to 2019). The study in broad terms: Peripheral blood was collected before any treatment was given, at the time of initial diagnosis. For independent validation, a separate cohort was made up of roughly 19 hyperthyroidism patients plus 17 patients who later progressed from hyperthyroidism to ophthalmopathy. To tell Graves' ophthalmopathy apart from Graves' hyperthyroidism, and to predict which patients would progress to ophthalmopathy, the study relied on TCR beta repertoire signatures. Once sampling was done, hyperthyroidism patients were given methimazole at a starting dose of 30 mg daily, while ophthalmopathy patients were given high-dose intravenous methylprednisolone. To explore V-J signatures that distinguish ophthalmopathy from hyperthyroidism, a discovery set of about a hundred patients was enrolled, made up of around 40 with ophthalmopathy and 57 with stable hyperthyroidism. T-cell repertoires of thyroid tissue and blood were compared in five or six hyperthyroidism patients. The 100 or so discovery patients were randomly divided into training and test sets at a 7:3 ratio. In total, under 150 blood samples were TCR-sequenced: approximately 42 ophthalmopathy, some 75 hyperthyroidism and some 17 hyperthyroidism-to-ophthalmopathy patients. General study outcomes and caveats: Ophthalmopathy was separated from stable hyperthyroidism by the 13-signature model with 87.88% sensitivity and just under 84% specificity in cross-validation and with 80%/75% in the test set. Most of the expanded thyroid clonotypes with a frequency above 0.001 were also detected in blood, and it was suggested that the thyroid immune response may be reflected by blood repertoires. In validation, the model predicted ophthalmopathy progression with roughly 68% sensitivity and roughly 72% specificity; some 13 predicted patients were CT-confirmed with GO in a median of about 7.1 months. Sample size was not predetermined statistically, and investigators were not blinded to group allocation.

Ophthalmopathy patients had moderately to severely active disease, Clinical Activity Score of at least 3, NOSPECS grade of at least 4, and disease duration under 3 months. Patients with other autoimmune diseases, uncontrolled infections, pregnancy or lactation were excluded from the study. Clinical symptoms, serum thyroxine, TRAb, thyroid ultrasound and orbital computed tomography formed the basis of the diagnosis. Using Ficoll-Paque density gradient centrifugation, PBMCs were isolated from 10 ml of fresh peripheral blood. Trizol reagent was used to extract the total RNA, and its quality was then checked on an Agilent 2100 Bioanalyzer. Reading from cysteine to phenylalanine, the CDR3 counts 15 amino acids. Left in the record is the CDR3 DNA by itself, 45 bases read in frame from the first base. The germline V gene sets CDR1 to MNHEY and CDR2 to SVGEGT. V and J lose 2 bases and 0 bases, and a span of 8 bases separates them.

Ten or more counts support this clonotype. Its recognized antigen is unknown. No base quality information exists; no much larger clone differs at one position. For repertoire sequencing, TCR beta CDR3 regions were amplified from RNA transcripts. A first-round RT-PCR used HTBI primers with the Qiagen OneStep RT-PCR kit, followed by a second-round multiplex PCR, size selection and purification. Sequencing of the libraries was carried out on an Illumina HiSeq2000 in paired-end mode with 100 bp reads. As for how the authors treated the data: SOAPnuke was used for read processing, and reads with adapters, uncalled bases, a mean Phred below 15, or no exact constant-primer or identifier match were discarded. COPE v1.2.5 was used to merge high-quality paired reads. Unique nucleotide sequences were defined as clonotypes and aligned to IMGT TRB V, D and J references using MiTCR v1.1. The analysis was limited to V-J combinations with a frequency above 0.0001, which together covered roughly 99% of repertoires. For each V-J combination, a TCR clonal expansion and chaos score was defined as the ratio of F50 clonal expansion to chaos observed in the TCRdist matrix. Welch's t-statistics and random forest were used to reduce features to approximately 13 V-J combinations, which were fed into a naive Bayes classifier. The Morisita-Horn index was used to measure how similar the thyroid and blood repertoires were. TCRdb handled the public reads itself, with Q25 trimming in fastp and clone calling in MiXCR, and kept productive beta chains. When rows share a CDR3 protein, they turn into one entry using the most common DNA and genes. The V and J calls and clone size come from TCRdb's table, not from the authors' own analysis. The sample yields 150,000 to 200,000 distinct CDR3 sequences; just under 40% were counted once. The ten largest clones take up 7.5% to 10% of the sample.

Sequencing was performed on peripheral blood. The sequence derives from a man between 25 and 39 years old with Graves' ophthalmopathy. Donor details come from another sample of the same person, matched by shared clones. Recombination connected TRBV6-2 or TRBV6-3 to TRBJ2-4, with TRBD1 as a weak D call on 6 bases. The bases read TGTGCCAGCAGTTACCGGACAGTAGCCAAAAACATTCAGTACTTC. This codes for CASSYRTVAKNIQYF.